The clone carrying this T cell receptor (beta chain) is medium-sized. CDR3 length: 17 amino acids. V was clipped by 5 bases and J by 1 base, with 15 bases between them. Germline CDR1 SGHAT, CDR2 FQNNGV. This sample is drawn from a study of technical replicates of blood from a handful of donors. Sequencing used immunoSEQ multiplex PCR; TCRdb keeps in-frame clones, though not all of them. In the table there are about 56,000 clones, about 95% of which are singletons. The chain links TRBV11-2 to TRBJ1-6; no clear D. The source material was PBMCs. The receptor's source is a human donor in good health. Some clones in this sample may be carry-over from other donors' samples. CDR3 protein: CASSPPLERSYNSPLHF. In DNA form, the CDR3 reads TGTGCCAGCAGCCCCCCCTTAGAACGATCCTATAATTCACCCCTCCACTTT.